These T cell receptor beta chains were read from a single sample in a study of human T cells and chemical hapten exposure. MiXCR was run by TCRdb on the RACE reads, yielding one entry per CDR3 protein. The data hold some 81,000 distinct CDR3 sequences, with around a tenth observed a single time. Source: whole blood, taken in connection with sensitization to the hapten diphenylcyclopropenone (DPC). The receptors derive from a man between 18 and 29 years old with alopecia areata. Some clones in this sample may be carry-over from other donors' samples. The CDR3 runs from the conserved cysteine through the conserved F or W. Each record gives: CDR3 protein, CDR3 DNA, clone size, J gene, D gene, V gene. D genes are given only for firm matches. Part of the rows lack a size; the others show once, few, many or a class for expanded clones.

cdr3_aa: CASSPMAGTGITDTQYF
cdr3_nt: TGTGCCAGCTCACCCATGGCCGGGACAGGCATTACAGATACGCAGTATTTT
clone_size: few
j_call: TRBJ2-3
d_call: TRBD1
v_call: TRBV18

cdr3_aa: CASSLVGNTQYF
cdr3_nt: TGTGCCAGCAGCTTAGTGGGGAATACGCAGTATTTT
clone_size: many
j_call: TRBJ2-3
d_call: .
v_call: TRBV11-2

cdr3_aa: CASSQEAERNTEAFF
cdr3_nt: TGTGCCAGCAGCCAAGAGGCGGAAAGGAACACTGAAGCTTTCTTT
clone_size: few
j_call: TRBJ1-1
d_call: .
v_call: TRBV14

cdr3_aa: CASSWVSGHEQYF
cdr3_nt: TGTGCCAGCAGTTGGGTCTCGGGGCACGAGCAGTACTTC
clone_size: few
j_call: TRBJ2-7
d_call: .
v_call: TRBV28

cdr3_aa: CASSPTETPYNEQFF
cdr3_nt: TGCGCCAGCAGCCCCACGGAGACCCCCTACAATGAGCAGTTCTTC
clone_size: few
j_call: TRBJ2-1
d_call: .
v_call: TRBV4-1

cdr3_aa: CASRPGTFGNTIYF
cdr3_nt: TGTGCCAGCAGACCCGGGACCTTCGGAAACACCATATATTTT
clone_size: .
j_call: TRBJ1-3
d_call: .
v_call: TRBV7-9

cdr3_aa: CASKPGQGASDTQYF
cdr3_nt: TGTGCCAGCAAGCCCGGACAGGGGGCATCAGATACGCAGTATTTT
clone_size: many
j_call: TRBJ2-3
d_call: TRBD1
v_call: TRBV7-2

cdr3_aa: CASSFSGDYGYTF
cdr3_nt: TGTGCCAGCAGTTTCTCCGGGGACTATGGCTACACCTTC
clone_size: many
j_call: TRBJ1-2
d_call: .
v_call: TRBV28

cdr3_aa: CASRMEYSSYEQYF
cdr3_nt: TGTGCCAGCAGGATGGAATATTCCTCCTACGAGCAGTACTTC
clone_size: few
j_call: TRBJ2-7
d_call: .
v_call: TRBV12-3/TRBV12-4

cdr3_aa: CASGSVNYGYTF
cdr3_nt: TGTGCCAGCGGTTCGGTCAACTATGGCTACACCTTC
clone_size: many
j_call: TRBJ1-2
d_call: .
v_call: TRBV12-3/TRBV12-4

cdr3_aa: CASSLREGSAGYTF
cdr3_nt: TGTGCCAGCAGTCTTAGGGAGGGGTCGGCTGGCTACACCTTC
clone_size: many
j_call: TRBJ1-2
d_call: .
v_call: TRBV12-3/TRBV12-4

cdr3_aa: CASSSQGAGYEQYF
cdr3_nt: TGTGCCAGCAGTTCTCAGGGGGCGGGGTACGAGCAGTACTTC
clone_size: few
j_call: TRBJ2-7
d_call: TRBD1
v_call: TRBV28

cdr3_aa: CASSRGDTGELFF
cdr3_nt: TGTGCCAGCAGTAGGGGGGACACCGGGGAGCTGTTTTTT
clone_size: few
j_call: TRBJ2-2
d_call: .
v_call: TRBV12-3/TRBV12-4

cdr3_aa: CASRLYNEQFF
cdr3_nt: TGTGCCAGCAGACTTTACAATGAGCAGTTCTTC
clone_size: few
j_call: TRBJ2-1
d_call: .
v_call: TRBV2

cdr3_aa: CASSYSGSQETQYF
cdr3_nt: TGTGCCAGCAGTTACTCTGGCAGCCAAGAGACCCAGTACTTC
clone_size: .
j_call: TRBJ2-5
d_call: .
v_call: TRBV6-5

cdr3_aa: CASSLNRGNTEAFF
cdr3_nt: TGTGCCAGCTCACTCAACAGGGGGAACACTGAAGCTTTCTTT
clone_size: .
j_call: TRBJ1-1
d_call: TRBD1
v_call: TRBV18

cdr3_aa: CASSDSEQGHYGYTF
cdr3_nt: TGTGCCAGCAGTGACTCGGAACAGGGCCACTATGGCTACACCTTC
clone_size: .
j_call: TRBJ1-2
d_call: .
v_call: TRBV6-4

cdr3_aa: CASSLDFGDSYNSPLHF
cdr3_nt: TGTGCCAGCAGCTTAGATTTTGGGGACTCCTATAATTCACCCCTCCACTTT
clone_size: .
j_call: TRBJ1-6
d_call: .
v_call: TRBV11-2

cdr3_aa: CASSPARVMNTEAFF
cdr3_nt: TGTGCCAGCAGCCCCGCGAGGGTTATGAACACTGAAGCTTTCTTT
clone_size: few
j_call: TRBJ1-1
d_call: .
v_call: TRBV6-2/TRBV6-3

cdr3_aa: CASSQDAGEETQYF
cdr3_nt: TGCGCCAGCAGCCAAGATGCGGGGGAAGAGACCCAGTACTTC
clone_size: few
j_call: TRBJ2-5
d_call: TRBD2
v_call: TRBV4-3

cdr3_aa: CAISESGELFF
cdr3_nt: TGTGCCATCAGTGAATCTGGGGAGCTGTTTTTT
clone_size: once
j_call: TRBJ2-2
d_call: .
v_call: TRBV10-3

cdr3_aa: CARSFDRDSYEQYF
cdr3_nt: TGTGCCAGAAGCTTCGACAGGGACTCCTACGAGCAGTACTTC
clone_size: many
j_call: TRBJ2-7
d_call: TRBD1
v_call: TRBV5-3

cdr3_aa: CASSYGAYNEQFF
cdr3_nt: TGTGCCAGCAGCTATGGAGCTTACAATGAGCAGTTCTTC
clone_size: many
j_call: TRBJ2-1
d_call: .
v_call: TRBV5-4

cdr3_aa: CASSSGVDQEQFF
cdr3_nt: TGTGCCAGCAGCTCCGGGGTTGATCAGGAGCAGTTCTTC
clone_size: .
j_call: TRBJ2-1
d_call: .
v_call: TRBV9

cdr3_aa: CASRLAESTDTQYF
cdr3_nt: TGTGCAAGTCGCTTGGCCGAGAGCACAGATACGCAGTATTTT
clone_size: .
j_call: TRBJ2-3
d_call: .
v_call: TRBV12-2

cdr3_aa: CASSSQLVGIVDVLTF
cdr3_nt: TGCGCCAGCAGCTCACAGCTTGTTGGGATTGTCGACGTCCTGACTTTC
clone_size: few
j_call: TRBJ2-6
d_call: .
v_call: TRBV5-1

cdr3_aa: CASSLPGSPLHF
cdr3_nt: TGTGCCAGCAGCCTCCCCGGGTCACCCCTCCACTTT
clone_size: .
j_call: TRBJ1-6
d_call: .
v_call: TRBV3-1

cdr3_aa: CSASPGGGNQPQHF
cdr3_nt: TGCAGTGCTAGCCCAGGGGGAGGGAATCAGCCCCAGCATTTT
clone_size: .
j_call: TRBJ1-5
d_call: TRBD1
v_call: TRBV20-1

cdr3_aa: CASSPNKGSEAFF
cdr3_nt: TGTGCCAGCAGCCCTAATAAAGGGTCTGAAGCTTTCTTT
clone_size: .
j_call: TRBJ1-1
d_call: .
v_call: TRBV7-6

cdr3_aa: CASSPLAGSFYNEQFF
cdr3_nt: TGTGCCAGCAGCCCCCTAGCGGGGAGCTTCTACAATGAGCAGTTCTTC
clone_size: many
j_call: TRBJ2-1
d_call: TRBD2
v_call: TRBV7-3

cdr3_aa: CASRYRNTEAFF
cdr3_nt: TGTGCCAGTAGGTACAGGAACACTGAAGCTTTCTTT
clone_size: .
j_call: TRBJ1-1
d_call: .
v_call: TRBV19

cdr3_aa: CASSLGVEQETQYF
cdr3_nt: TGCGCCAGCAGCCTGGGGGTTGAACAAGAGACCCAGTACTTC
clone_size: many
j_call: TRBJ2-5
d_call: .
v_call: TRBV5-1

cdr3_aa: CSARVGVTSNQPQHF
cdr3_nt: TGCAGTGCTAGAGTCGGAGTTACTAGCAATCAGCCCCAGCATTTT
clone_size: .
j_call: TRBJ1-5
d_call: .
v_call: TRBV20-1

cdr3_aa: CASTRGRGHETQYF
cdr3_nt: TGTGCCAGCACCCGAGGGAGAGGGCACGAGACCCAGTACTTC
clone_size: many
j_call: TRBJ2-5
d_call: .
v_call: TRBV7-8

cdr3_aa: CASSQGRAGRSGELFF
cdr3_nt: TGCGCCAGCAGCCAAGGCAGGGCAGGGAGGTCCGGGGAGCTGTTTTTT
clone_size: few
j_call: TRBJ2-2
d_call: .
v_call: TRBV4-1

cdr3_aa: CASSSGARQDQETQYF
cdr3_nt: TGCGCCAGTTCTTCAGGGGCAAGACAAGACCAAGAGACCCAGTACTTC
clone_size: .
j_call: TRBJ2-5
d_call: .
v_call: TRBV10-1

cdr3_aa: CASSWGPLTSESPLHF
cdr3_nt: TGTGCCAGCAGCTGGGGGCCCCTGACTTCGGAGTCACCCCTCCACTTT
clone_size: .
j_call: TRBJ1-6
d_call: .
v_call: TRBV5-4